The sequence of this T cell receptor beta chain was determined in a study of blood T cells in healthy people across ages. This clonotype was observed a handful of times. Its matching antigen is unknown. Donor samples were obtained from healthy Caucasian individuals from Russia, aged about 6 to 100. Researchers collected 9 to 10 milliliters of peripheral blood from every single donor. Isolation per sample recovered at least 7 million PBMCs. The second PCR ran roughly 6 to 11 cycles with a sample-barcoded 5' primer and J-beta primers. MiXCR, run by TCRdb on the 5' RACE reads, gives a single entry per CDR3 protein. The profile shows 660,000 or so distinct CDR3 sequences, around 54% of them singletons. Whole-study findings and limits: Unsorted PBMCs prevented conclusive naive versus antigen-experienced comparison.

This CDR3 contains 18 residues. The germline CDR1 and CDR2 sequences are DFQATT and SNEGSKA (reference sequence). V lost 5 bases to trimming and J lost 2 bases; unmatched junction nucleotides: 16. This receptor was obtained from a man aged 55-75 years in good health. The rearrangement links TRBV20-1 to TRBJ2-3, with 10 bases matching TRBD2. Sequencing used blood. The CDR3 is CSAQTHLLAGATTDTQYF. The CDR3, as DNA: TGCAGTGCTCAAACCCACCTCCTAGCGGGGGCTACCACAGATACGCAGTATTTT.